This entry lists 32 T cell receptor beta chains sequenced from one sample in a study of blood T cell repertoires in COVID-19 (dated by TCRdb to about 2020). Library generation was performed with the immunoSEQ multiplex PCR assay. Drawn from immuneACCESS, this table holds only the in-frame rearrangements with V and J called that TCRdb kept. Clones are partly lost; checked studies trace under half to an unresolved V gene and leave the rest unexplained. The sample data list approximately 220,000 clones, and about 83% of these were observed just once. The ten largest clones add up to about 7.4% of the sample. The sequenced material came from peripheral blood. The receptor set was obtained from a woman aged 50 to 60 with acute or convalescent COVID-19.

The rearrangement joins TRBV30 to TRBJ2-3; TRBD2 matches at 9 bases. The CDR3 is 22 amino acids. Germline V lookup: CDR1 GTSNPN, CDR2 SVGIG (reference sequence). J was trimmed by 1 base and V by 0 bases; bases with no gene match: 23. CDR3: CAWSVRQGIPAGAGGGTDTQYF. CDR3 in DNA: TGTGCCTGGAGTGTCCGACAGGGAATTCCAGCCGGGGCGGGAGGGGGCACAGATACGCAGTATTTT. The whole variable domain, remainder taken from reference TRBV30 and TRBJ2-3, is SQTIHQWPATLVQPVGSPLSLECTVEGTSNPNLYWYRQAAGRGLQLLFYSVGIGQISSEVPQNLSASRPQDRQFILSSKKLLLSDSGFYLCAWSVRQGIPAGAGGGTDTQYFGPGTRLTVL.

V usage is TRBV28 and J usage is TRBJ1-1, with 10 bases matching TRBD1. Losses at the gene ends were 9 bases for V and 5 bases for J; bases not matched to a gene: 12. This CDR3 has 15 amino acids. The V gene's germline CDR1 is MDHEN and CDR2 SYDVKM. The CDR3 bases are TGTGCCAGTCAGAGGGGGGGACAGGGGTGGACTGAAGCTTTCTTT. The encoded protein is CASQRGGQGWTEAFF.

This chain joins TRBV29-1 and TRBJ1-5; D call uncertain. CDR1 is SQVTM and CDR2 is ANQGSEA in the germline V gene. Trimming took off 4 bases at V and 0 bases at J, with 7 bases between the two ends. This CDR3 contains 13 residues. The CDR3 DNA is TGCAGCGTTGCTCCAGGTAGCAATCAGCCCCAGCATTTT. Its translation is CSVAPGSNQPQHF.

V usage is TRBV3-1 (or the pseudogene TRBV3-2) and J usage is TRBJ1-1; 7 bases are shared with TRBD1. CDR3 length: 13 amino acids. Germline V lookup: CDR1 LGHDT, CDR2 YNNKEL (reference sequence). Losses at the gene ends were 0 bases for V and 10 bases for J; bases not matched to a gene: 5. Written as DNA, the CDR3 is TGTGCCAGCAGCCAAGATAGTGCAGGGGGAGCTTTCTTT. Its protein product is CASSQDSAGGAFF.

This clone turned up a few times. CDR3 bases: TGTGCCAGCAGCTTGGGACGTTGGAACAGGGGGCGATCTAACTATGGCTACACCTTC. This sequence encodes CASSLGRWNRGRSNYGYTF. V is TRBV5-4 and J is TRBJ1-2, with 9 bases identical to TRBD1. The CDR3 runs to 19 residues. V trimming: 0 bases; J trimming: 0 bases; junction bases outside the gene matches: 12. Germline V gene sequence: CDR1 SGHNT, CDR2 YYREEE (reference sequence).

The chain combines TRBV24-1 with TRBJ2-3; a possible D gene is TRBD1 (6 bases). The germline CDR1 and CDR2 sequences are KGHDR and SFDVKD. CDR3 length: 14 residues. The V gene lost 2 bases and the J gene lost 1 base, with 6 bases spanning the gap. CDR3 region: CATSDYRGTDTQYF. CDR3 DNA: TGTGCCACCAGTGATTACAGGGGCACAGATACGCAGTATTTT.

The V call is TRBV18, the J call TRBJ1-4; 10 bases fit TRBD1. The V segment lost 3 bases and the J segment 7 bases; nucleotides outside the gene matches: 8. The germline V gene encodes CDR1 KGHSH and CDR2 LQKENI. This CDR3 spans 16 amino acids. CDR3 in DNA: TGTGCCAGCTCACCGGACGGGACAGGGGCTATTGAAAAACTGTTTTTT. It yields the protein CASSPDGTGAIEKLFF.

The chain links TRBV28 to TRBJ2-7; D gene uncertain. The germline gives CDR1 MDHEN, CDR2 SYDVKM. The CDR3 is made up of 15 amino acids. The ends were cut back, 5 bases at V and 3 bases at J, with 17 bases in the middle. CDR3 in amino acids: CASSLNPNPRYEQYF. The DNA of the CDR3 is TGTGCCAGCAGTCTAAACCCAAACCCGCGCTACGAGCAGTACTTC. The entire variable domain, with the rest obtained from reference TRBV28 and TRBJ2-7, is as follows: DVKVTQSSRYLVKRTGEKVFLECVQDMDHENMFWYRQDPGLGLRLIYFSYDVKMKEKGDIPEGYSVSREKKERFSLILESASTNQTSMYLCASSLNPNPRYEQYFGPGTRLTVT.

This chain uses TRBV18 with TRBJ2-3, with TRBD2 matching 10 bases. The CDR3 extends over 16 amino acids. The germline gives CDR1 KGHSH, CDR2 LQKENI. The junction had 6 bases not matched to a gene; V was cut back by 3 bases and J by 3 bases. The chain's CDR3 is CASSPGLATVTDTQYF. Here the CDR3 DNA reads TGTGCCAGCTCACCGGGACTAGCGACGGTGACAGATACGCAGTATTTT.

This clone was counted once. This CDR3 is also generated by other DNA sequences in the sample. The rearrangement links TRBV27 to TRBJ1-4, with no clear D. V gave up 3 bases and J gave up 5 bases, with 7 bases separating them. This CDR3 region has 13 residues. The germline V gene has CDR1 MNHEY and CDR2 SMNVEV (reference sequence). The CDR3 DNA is TGTGCCAGCAGTTTTGGAGGGAATGAAAAACTGTTTTTT. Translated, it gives CASSFGGNEKLFF.

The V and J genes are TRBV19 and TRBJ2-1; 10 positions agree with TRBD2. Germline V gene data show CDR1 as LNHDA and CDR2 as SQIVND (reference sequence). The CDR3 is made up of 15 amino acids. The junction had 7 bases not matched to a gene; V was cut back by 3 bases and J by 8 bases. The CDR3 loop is CASSITASGRYEQFF. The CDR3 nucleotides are TGTGCCAGTAGTATCACGGCTAGCGGGAGATATGAGCAGTTCTTC.

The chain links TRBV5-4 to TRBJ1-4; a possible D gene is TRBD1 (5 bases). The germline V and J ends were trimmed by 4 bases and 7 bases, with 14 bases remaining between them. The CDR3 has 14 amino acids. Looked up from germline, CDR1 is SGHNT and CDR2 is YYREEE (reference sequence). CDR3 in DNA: TGTGCCAGCAGCGCCTGGGGGGATGCTGAAAAACTGTTTTTT. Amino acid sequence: CASSAWGDAEKLFF.

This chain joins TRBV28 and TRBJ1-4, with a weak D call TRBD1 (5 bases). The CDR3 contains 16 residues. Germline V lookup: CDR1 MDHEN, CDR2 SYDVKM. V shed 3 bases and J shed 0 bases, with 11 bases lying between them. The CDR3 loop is CASSFAQTATNEKLFF. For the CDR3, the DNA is TGTGCCAGCAGTTTTGCCCAGACAGCAACTAATGAAAAACTGTTTTTT.

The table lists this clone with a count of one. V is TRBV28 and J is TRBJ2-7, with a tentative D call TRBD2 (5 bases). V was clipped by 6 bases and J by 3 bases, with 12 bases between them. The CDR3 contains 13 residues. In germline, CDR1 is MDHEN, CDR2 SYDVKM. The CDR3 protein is CASSLGSVYEQYF. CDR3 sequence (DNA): TGTGCCAGCAGCTTAGGGAGCGTCTACGAGCAGTACTTC.

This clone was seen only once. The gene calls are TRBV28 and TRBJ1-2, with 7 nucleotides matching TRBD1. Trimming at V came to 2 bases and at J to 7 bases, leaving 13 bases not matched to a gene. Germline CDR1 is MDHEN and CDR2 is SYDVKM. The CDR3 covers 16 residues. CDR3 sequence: CASSLAGQHISFGYTF. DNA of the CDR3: TGTGCCAGCAGTTTAGCGGGACAGCACATCTCTTTTGGCTACACCTTC.

Here the CDR3 reads CASSEVGGGTEAFF. In nucleotides, the CDR3 is TGCGCCAGCAGTGAGGTGGGTGGAGGCACTGAAGCTTTCTTT. V usage is TRBV10-2 and J usage is TRBJ1-1, with no clear D. The CDR3 extends over 14 amino acids. Deletions cut 2 bases from V and 4 bases from J, with 11 bases between. CDR1 and CDR2 (germline): WSHSY, SAAADI.

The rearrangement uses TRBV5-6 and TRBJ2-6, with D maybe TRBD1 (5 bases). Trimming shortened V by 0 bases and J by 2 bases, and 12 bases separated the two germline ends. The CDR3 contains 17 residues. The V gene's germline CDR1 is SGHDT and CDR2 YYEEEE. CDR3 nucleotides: TGTGCCAGCAGCTTGGGGGGCAGGTTAACTGGGGCCAACGTCCTGACTTTC. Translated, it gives CASSLGGRLTGANVLTF.

This CDR3 is CASSVLAGAASDEQYF. The CDR3 DNA reads as TGCGCCAGCAGCGTTCTAGCGGGAGCTGCTTCGGACGAGCAGTACTTC. This chain joins TRBV5-1 and TRBJ2-7, with TRBD2 matching over 10 bases. V shed 4 bases, J shed 5 bases, and the junction held 12 bases outside the gene matches. Germline V lookup: CDR1 SGHRS, CDR2 YFSETQ. CDR3 size: 16 residues.

The CDR3 DNA reads TGTGCCAGCAGCCTCGAGGGAGGGACAGGGGCCTACGAGCAGTACTTC. This translates into CASSLEGGTGAYEQYF. The rearrangement joins TRBV14 to TRBJ2-7; 10 nucleotides align to TRBD1. CDR3 length: 16 amino acids. With V trimmed by 4 bases and J by 2 bases, 8 bases remained unmatched. CDR1 is SGHDN and CDR2 is FVKESK in the germline V gene.

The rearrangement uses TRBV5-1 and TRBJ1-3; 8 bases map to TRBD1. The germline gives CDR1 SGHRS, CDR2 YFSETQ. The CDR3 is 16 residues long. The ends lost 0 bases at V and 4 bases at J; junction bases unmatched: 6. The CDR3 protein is CASSLDQGASGNTIYF. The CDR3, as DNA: TGCGCCAGCAGCTTGGATCAGGGGGCGTCAGGAAACACCATATATTTT.

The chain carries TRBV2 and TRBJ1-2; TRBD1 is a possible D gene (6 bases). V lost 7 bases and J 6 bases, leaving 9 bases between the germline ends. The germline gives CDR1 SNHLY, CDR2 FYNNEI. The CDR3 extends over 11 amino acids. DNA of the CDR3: TGTGCCAGCAACGGGGGGCATGGCTACACCTTC. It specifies CASNGGHGYTF.

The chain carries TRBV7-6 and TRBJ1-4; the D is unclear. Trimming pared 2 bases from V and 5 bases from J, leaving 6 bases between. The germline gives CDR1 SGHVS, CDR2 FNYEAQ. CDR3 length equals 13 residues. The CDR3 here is CASSLLRNEKLFF. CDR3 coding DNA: TGTGCCAGCAGCTTATTGAGGAATGAAAAACTGTTTTTT.

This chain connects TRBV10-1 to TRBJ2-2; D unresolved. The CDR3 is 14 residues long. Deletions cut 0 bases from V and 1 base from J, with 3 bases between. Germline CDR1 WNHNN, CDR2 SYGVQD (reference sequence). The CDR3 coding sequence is TGCGCCAGCAGTGAGTCCCTGAACACCGGGGAGCTGTTTTTT. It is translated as CASSESLNTGELFF.

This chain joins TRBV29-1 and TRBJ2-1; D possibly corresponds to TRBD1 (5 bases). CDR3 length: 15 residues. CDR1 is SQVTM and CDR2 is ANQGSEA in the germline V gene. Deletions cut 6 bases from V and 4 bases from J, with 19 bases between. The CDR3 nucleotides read TGCAGCGTCCCCCGTCCAGGGTCCCCATACAATGAGCAGTTCTTC. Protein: CSVPRPGSPYNEQFF.

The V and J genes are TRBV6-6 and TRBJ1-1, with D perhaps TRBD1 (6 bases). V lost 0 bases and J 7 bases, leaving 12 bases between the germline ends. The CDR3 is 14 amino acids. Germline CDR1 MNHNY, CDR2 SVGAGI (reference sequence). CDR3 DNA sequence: TGTGCCAGCAGTTACTCGGGGACATTGAGTGAAGCTTTCTTT. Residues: CASSYSGTLSEAFF.

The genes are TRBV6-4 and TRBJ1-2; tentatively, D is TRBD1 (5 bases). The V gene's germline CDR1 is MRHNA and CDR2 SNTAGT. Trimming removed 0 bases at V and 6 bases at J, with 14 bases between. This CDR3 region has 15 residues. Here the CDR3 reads CASSDSRQGRHGYTF. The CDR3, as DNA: TGTGCCAGCAGTGACTCACGGCAGGGCCGCCATGGCTACACCTTC.

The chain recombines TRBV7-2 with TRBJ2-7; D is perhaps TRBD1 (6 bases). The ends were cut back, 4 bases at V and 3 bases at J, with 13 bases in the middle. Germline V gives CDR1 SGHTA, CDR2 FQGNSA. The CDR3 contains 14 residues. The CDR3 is CASSSQGRGYEQYF. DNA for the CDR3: TGTGCCAGCAGCTCACAGGGAAGGGGCTACGAGCAGTACTTC.

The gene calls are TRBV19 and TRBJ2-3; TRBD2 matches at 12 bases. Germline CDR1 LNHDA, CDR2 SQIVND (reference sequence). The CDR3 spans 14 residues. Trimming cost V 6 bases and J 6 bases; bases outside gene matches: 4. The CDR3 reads CASSRLAGDDTQYF. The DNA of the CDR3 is TGTGCCAGTAGCCGACTAGCGGGAGATGATACGCAGTATTTT.

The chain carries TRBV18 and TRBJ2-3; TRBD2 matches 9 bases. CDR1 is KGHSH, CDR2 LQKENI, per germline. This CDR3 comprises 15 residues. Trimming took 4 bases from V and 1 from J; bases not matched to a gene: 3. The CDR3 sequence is CASSLASGGTDTQYF. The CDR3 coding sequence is TGTGCCAGCTCACTCGCTAGCGGGGGCACAGATACGCAGTATTTT. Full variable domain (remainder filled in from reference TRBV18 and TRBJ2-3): NAGVMQNPRHLVRRRGQEARLRCSPMKGHSHVYWYRQLPEEGLKFMVYLQKENIIDESGMPKERFSAEFPKEGPSILRIQQVVRGDSAAYFCASSLASGGTDTQYFGPGTRLTVL.

CDR3 region: CASSLRVGASGPLGELFF. CDR3 nucleotide sequence: TGTGCCAGCAGCTTAAGAGTGGGTGCTAGCGGCCCCCTCGGGGAGCTGTTTTTT. This chain links TRBV11-2 with TRBJ2-2, with TRBD2 matching 7 bases. The CDR3 is made up of 18 amino acids. The germline V gene encodes CDR1 SGHAT and CDR2 FQNNGV. V lost 2 bases to trimming and J lost 7 bases; unmatched junction nucleotides: 16.

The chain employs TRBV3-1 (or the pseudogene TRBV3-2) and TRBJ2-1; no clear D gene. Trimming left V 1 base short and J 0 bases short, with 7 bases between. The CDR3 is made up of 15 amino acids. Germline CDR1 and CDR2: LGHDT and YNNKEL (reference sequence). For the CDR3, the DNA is TGTGCCAGCAGCCAAGCCCTTATCTCCTACAATGAGCAGTTCTTC. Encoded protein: CASSQALISYNEQFF.

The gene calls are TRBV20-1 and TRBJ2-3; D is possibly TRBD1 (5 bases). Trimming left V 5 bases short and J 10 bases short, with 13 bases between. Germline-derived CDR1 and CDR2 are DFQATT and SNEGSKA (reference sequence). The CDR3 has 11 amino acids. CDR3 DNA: TGCAGTGCTGGCGAGCAGGGATCGCAGTATTTT. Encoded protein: CSAGEQGSQYF.